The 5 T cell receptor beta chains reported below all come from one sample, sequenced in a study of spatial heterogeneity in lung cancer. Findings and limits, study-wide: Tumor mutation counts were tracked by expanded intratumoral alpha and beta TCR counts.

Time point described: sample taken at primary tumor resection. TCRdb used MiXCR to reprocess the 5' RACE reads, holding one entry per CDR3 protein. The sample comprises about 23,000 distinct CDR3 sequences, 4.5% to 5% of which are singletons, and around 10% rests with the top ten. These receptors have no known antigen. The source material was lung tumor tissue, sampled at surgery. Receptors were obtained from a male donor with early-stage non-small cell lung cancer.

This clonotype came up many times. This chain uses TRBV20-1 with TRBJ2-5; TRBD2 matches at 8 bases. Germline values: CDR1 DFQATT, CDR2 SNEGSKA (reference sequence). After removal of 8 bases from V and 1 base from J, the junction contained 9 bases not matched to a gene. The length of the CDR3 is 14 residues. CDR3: CSRSGSGVQETQYF. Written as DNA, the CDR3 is TGCAGTCGCTCTGGTAGCGGGGTCCAAGAGACCCAGTACTTC.

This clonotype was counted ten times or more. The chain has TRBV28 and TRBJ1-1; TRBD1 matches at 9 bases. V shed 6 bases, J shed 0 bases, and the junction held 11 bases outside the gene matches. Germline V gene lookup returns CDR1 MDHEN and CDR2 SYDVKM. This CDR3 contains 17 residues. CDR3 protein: CASSDGTGISLNTEAFF. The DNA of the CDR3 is TGTGCCAGCAGCGATGGGACAGGGATCAGTTTGAACACTGAAGCTTTCTTT.

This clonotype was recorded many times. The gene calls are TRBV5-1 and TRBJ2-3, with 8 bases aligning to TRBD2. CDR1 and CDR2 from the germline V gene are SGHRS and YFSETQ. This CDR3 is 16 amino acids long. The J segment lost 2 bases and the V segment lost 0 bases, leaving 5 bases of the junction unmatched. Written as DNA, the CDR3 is TGCGCCAGCAGCTTGGAGGTAGCGGGGATCACAGATACGCAGTATTTT. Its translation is CASSLEVAGITDTQYF.

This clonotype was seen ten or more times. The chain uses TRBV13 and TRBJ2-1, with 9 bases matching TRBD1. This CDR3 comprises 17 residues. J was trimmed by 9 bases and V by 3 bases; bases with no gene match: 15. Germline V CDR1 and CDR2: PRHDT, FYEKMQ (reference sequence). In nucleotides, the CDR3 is TGTGCCAGCAGCTTTTTCTTAGGGACAGGGCGGGGGCCTGAGCAGTTCTTC. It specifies CASSFFLGTGRGPEQFF.

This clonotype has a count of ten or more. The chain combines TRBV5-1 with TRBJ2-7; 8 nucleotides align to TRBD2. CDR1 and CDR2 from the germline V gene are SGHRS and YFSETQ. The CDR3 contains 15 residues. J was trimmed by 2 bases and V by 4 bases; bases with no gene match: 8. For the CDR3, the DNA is TGCGCCAGCAGCCCTACCGGCGGGGGGCCCTACGAGCAGTACTTC. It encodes CASSPTGGGPYEQYF.